The 32 T cell receptor beta chains reported below all come from one sample, sequenced in a study of shared clonotypes between healthy human individuals. Method: immunoSEQ multiplex PCR; TCRdb's copy keeps in-frame clones and lacks some. The table has 2 million to 2.5 million clones, over 85% seen once; the top ten hold 0.36%. Sequencing was done on a sample of naive CD4+ T cells from PBMCs. Subset defined: CD45RA+ positively selected. The receptors were gathered from a man younger than 35 in good health. Some clones in this sample may be carry-over from other donors' samples.

The rearrangement uses TRBV9 and TRBJ1-1; TRBD1 matches 10 bases. There are 15 residues in the CDR3. Trimming cost V 2 bases and J 6 bases; bases outside gene matches: 7. From germline, CDR1 is SGDLS and CDR2 YYNGEE. DNA for the CDR3: TGTGCCAGCAGCGTTTACGGGACAGGGGTCGCTGAAGCTTTCTTT. Protein sequence: CASSVYGTGVAEAFF.

The genes are TRBV11-2 and TRBJ2-6; D is unresolved. Trimming took 2 bases from V and 2 from J, leaving 7 bases between them. This CDR3 is built from 15 residues. From germline, CDR1 is SGHAT and CDR2 FQNNGV. For the CDR3, the DNA is TGTGCCAGCAGCTTAAGTTATACTGGGGCCAACGTCCTGACTTTC. This encodes CASSLSYTGANVLTF.

This clone was observed once. This rearrangement joins TRBV11-1 to TRBJ2-1; no clear D. Germline CDR1 SGHAT, CDR2 FQDESV (reference sequence). V was shortened by 5 bases and J by 8 bases, with 19 bases between the two germline ends. The CDR3 has 15 amino acids. The CDR3 reads CASSNPAPRVDEQFF. The CDR3 DNA is TGTGCCAGCAGCAACCCGGCGCCCCGGGTCGATGAGCAGTTCTTC.

This rearrangement joins TRBV19 to TRBJ1-1; no firm D call. CDR1 is LNHDA and CDR2 is SQIVND in the germline V gene (reference sequence). V lost 7 bases to trimming and J lost 1 base, with 16 bases between them. The CDR3 has 15 residues. CDR3 loop: CASKAISLTNTEAFF. CDR3 bases: TGTGCCAGTAAGGCAATCTCCTTGACGAACACTGAAGCTTTCTTT.

The V and J genes are TRBV28 and TRBJ2-7, with D possibly matching TRBD1 (5 bases). The V gene lost 6 bases and the J gene lost 0 bases, with 12 bases spanning the gap. From germline, CDR1 is MDHEN and CDR2 SYDVKM. The CDR3 is made up of 14 amino acids. CDR3 sequence reads: CASRGRLLSYEQYF. CDR3 sequence (DNA): TGTGCCAGCAGGGGGCGCTTACTCTCCTACGAGCAGTACTTC.

Notes on this clone: Distinct nucleotide sequences in the sample also encode this CDR3. The V and J genes are TRBV18 and TRBJ1-2; no definite D call. Trimming shortened V by 6 bases and J by 2 bases, and 10 bases separated the two germline ends. The CDR3 spans 13 residues. Germline CDR1 and CDR2: KGHSH and LQKENI. CDR3 coding DNA: TGTGCCAGCTCTCCAGATAAAAACTATGGCTACACCTTC. Translated: CASSPDKNYGYTF. The whole variable domain, filled in from reference TRBV18 and TRBJ1-2, reads NAGVMQNPRHLVRRRGQEARLRCSPMKGHSHVYWYRQLPEEGLKFMVYLQKENIIDESGMPKERFSAEFPKEGPSILRIQQVVRGDSAAYFCASSPDKNYGYTFGSGTRLTVV.

The chain joins TRBV30 to TRBJ2-1, with TRBD1 identical over 8 bases. Germline values: CDR1 GTSNPN, CDR2 SVGIG (reference sequence). The CDR3 sequence is 14 residues long. J gave up 6 bases and V 1 base, and 5 bases lay outside the gene matches. CDR3 residues: CAWSGDRLSNEQFF. DNA for the CDR3: TGTGCCTGGAGTGGGGACAGGTTATCCAATGAGCAGTTCTTC.

This clone appeared once. The V gene is TRBV15, the J gene TRBJ2-4; 8 bases agree with TRBD1. The trim removed 1 base at V and 2 bases at J, leaving 7 bases unmatched. The CDR3 runs to 17 residues. CDR1 LNHNV and CDR2 YYDKDF come from the germline V gene (reference sequence). The CDR3 sequence is CATSRVLTGETKNIQYF. DNA for the CDR3: TGTGCCACCAGCAGAGTACTGACAGGGGAAACCAAAAACATTCAGTACTTC.

The chain is built from TRBV15 and TRBJ2-7, with a weak D call TRBD1 (6 bases). The CDR3 totals 14 residues. Between the trimmed V and J ends, which lost 6 bases and 3 bases, there was a span of 15 bases. The germline gives CDR1 LNHNV, CDR2 YYDKDF (reference sequence). The CDR3 DNA reads TGTGCCACCAGACCGGGGCAGGGGAGCTACGAGCAGTACTTC. Its protein product is CATRPGQGSYEQYF.

The rearrangement joins TRBV5-1 to TRBJ2-7, with D perhaps given as TRBD1 or TRBD2 (5 bases each). The CDR3 consists of 14 residues. The V gene's germline CDR1 is SGHRS and CDR2 YFSETQ. Between the trimmed V and J ends, which lost 5 bases and 2 bases, there was a span of 14 bases. This CDR3 is CASRAGTETYEQYF. The CDR3 DNA is TGCGCCAGCAGGGCCGGGACGGAGACCTACGAGCAGTACTTC.

CDR3 DNA sequence: TGTGCCAGCAGCTTCCGCGGAATAGCCGGAGCCGGGGAGCTGTTTTTT. Translating it yields CASSFRGIAGAGELFF. V and J are TRBV5-6 and TRBJ2-2, with no clear D. The germline V and J ends were trimmed by 2 bases and 6 bases, with 17 bases remaining between them. Germline assignment: CDR1 SGHDT and CDR2 YYEEEE. There are 16 residues in the CDR3.

Of note for this clone: The sample holds other DNA sequences that translate to the same CDR3. The V gene is TRBV7-3, the J gene TRBJ1-1; no reliable D call. CDR3 length: 13 residues. V was pared by 6 bases and J by 1 base, with 9 bases between. The germline gives CDR1 SGHTA, CDR2 FQGTGA. The CDR3 bases are TGTGCCAGCAGTCAACAACCGAACACTGAAGCTTTCTTT. It is translated as CASSQQPNTEAFF.

The chain carries TRBV7-9 and TRBJ1-4; D is perhaps TRBD1 (6 bases). Looked up from germline, CDR1 is SEHNR and CDR2 is FQNEAQ (reference sequence). The V gene lost 5 bases and the J gene lost 8 bases, with 21 bases spanning the gap. This CDR3 has 16 residues. DNA of the CDR3: TGTGCCAGCAGCCCGACATCGGGTGTCCAGGGGGAAAAACTGTTTTTT. Translation gives CASSPTSGVQGEKLFF.

CDR3 DNA sequence: TGTGCCAGCTCACCACCAGGCGCTGGGCAGGGGGCCTGGACTGAAGCTTTCTTT. Translation: CASSPPGAGQGAWTEAFF. The rearrangement joins TRBV18 to TRBJ1-1; 8 nucleotides agree with TRBD1. Germline assignment: CDR1 KGHSH and CDR2 LQKENI. The CDR3 totals 18 residues. Germline trimming cut 0 bases from V and 5 bases from J; bases unmatched to any gene: 14.

V usage is TRBV4-2 and J usage is TRBJ1-2; no clear D gene. This CDR3 comprises 15 residues. Looked up from germline, CDR1 is LGHNA and CDR2 is YNFKEQ. Trimming shortened V by 0 bases and J by 0 bases, and 8 bases separated the two germline ends. The CDR3 region has the DNA TGTGCCAGCAGCCAAGATCAGGCGACTAACTATGGCTACACCTTC. Translating gives CASSQDQATNYGYTF.

The V gene is TRBV28, the J gene TRBJ1-2; TRBD1 matches 8 bases. V dropped 5 bases and J dropped 6; count of bases not matched to a gene: 23. CDR1 and CDR2 from the germline V gene are MDHEN and SYDVKM. CDR3 size: 19 residues. CDR3 amino acids: CASSPLSGIEQGGGNGYTF. CDR3 sequence (DNA): TGTGCCAGCAGTCCTCTCAGTGGGATAGAACAGGGGGGTGGGAATGGCTACACCTTC.

The chain recombines TRBV11-3 with TRBJ2-1, with D perhaps TRBD1 (5 bases). Trimming removed 4 bases at V and 2 bases at J, with 12 bases between. CDR3 length: 15 residues. Germline values: CDR1 SGHNT, CDR2 YENEEA. CDR3 loop: CASSSQVPTYNEQFF. DNA of the CDR3: TGTGCCAGCAGCTCACAGGTGCCCACCTACAATGAGCAGTTCTTC.

The chain combines TRBV9 with TRBJ1-2; no definite D call. Germline V gives CDR1 SGDLS, CDR2 YYNGEE. This CDR3 comprises 12 residues. Trimming stripped 1 base from V and 8 bases from J, with 9 bases between. CDR3 residues: CASSVPTGGYTF. CDR3 in DNA: TGTGCCAGCAGCGTACCGACGGGCGGCTACACCTTC.

This rearrangement joins TRBV7-9 to TRBJ1-1; perhaps TRBD1 as D (6 bases). CDR1 is SEHNR, CDR2 FQNEAQ, per germline (reference sequence). This CDR3 contains 18 residues. Trimming cost V 4 bases and J 1 base, with 22 bases left between them. The CDR3 bases are TGTGCCAGCAGCTCCGCGGGGGCCCAGGAGTACTCGAACACTGAAGCTTTCTTT. Its protein product is CASSSAGAQEYSNTEAFF.

This rearrangement joins TRBV9 to TRBJ1-2; 8 bases align to TRBD1. Losses at the gene ends were 4 bases for V and 10 bases for J; bases not matched to a gene: 15. Germline CDR1 SGDLS, CDR2 YYNGEE. The CDR3 length is 15 residues. CDR3 DNA sequence: TGTGCCAGCAGCCTATCCGGGGGGACAGGCAAGGACTACACCTTC. It codes for CASSLSGGTGKDYTF. Supplemented by reference TRBV9 and TRBJ1-2, the full variable domain reads DSGVTQTPKHLITATGQRVTLRCSPRSGDLSVYWYQQSLDQGLQFLIQYYNGEERAKGNILERFSAQQFPDLHSELNLSSLELGDSALYFCASSLSGGTGKDYTFGSGTRLTVV.

The chain has TRBV7-3 and TRBJ1-2, with TRBD1 matching 8 bases. The junction had 13 bases not matched to a gene; V was cut back by 5 bases and J by 8 bases. CDR1 and CDR2 from the germline V gene are SGHTA and FQGTGA. The CDR3 has 15 amino acids. CDR3 sequence: CASSPQPDREGGYTF. The DNA of the CDR3 is TGTGCCAGCAGCCCACAACCGGACAGGGAGGGCGGCTACACCTTC.

The rearrangement links TRBV25-1 to TRBJ1-6, with 9 bases lining up with TRBD1. In germline, CDR1 is MGHDK, CDR2 SYGVNS. V shed 4 bases and J 0 bases; nucleotides not matched to a gene: 4. The CDR3 is 17 amino acids. This CDR3 reads CASSAGTGSSYNSPLHF. The CDR3 DNA follows: TGTGCCAGCAGTGCGGGGACAGGGAGCTCCTATAATTCACCCCTCCACTTT.

The chain carries TRBV19 and TRBJ1-2; D is undetermined. Germline V gene sequence: CDR1 LNHDA, CDR2 SQIVND (reference sequence). V gave up 4 bases and J gave up 4 bases, with 7 bases separating them. The CDR3 runs 12 residues. As DNA, the CDR3 is TGTGCCAGTAGTACAGCGGCCTATGGCTACACCTTC. It codes for CASSTAAYGYTF.

This clone has a handful of counts. This sequence joins TRBV11-1 and TRBJ1-1; D ambiguous. This CDR3 contains 13 residues. Trimming pared 4 bases from V and 0 bases from J, leaving 6 bases between. Germline CDR1 and CDR2: SGHAT and FQDESV (reference sequence). CDR3 in amino acids: CASSSHMNTEAFF. The CDR3, as DNA: TGTGCCAGCAGCTCCCACATGAACACTGAAGCTTTCTTT.

This chain uses TRBV7-9 with TRBJ2-3, with D perhaps matching TRBD2 (5 bases). The V gene's germline CDR1 is SEHNR and CDR2 FQNEAQ (reference sequence). V was trimmed by 3 bases and J by 2 bases, leaving 9 bases between them. CDR3 length: 14 residues. The chain's CDR3 is CASSFTSFTDTQYF. Here the CDR3 DNA reads TGTGCCAGCAGCTTCACTAGTTTCACAGATACGCAGTATTTT.

The chain is built from TRBV7-9 and TRBJ2-5; D gene unclear. CDR1 is SEHNR and CDR2 is FQNEAQ in the germline V gene (reference sequence). The CDR3 has 13 residues. The V end lost 3 bases, the J end lost 10 bases, and 15 bases lay between the germline ends. As DNA, the CDR3 is TGTGCCAGCAGCTTTGCCGATGAGGTGGACCAGTACTTC. Protein: CASSFADEVDQYF.

The genes are TRBV7-8 and TRBJ2-1; possibly TRBD2 for D (6 bases). Germline V gene lookup returns CDR1 SGHVS and CDR2 FQNEAQ. The CDR3 is 13 amino acids. V lost 1 base to trimming and J lost 9 bases, with 10 bases between them. CDR3 coding DNA: TGTGCCAGCAGCTTAGGCCGGCGGGGTGAGCAGTTCTTC. Translating it yields CASSLGRRGEQFF.

This clone has only one observation. This chain connects TRBV11-3 to TRBJ2-2; unclear D gene. Germline V CDR1 and CDR2: SGHNT, YENEEA. The CDR3 has 15 amino acids. The germline V and J ends were trimmed by 5 bases and 0 bases, with 10 bases remaining between them. The CDR3 loop is CASSPQFANTGELFF. The CDR3 DNA reads TGTGCCAGCAGCCCTCAGTTCGCGAACACCGGGGAGCTGTTTTTT.

This chain joins TRBV9 and TRBJ1-2; no definite D call. The CDR3 loop spans 14 amino acids. Looked up from germline, CDR1 is SGDLS and CDR2 is YYNGEE. V was pared by 3 bases and J by 8 bases, with 17 bases between. CDR3 in amino acids: CASSGPPGTPGYTF. Here the CDR3 DNA reads TGTGCCAGCAGCGGCCCCCCGGGTACCCCGGGCTACACCTTC.

The rearrangement links TRBV5-1 to TRBJ1-1; D ambiguous. Germline V gene lookup returns CDR1 SGHRS and CDR2 YFSETQ. V was clipped by 0 bases and J by 10 bases, with 10 bases between them. This CDR3 contains 12 residues. CDR3 region: CASSLDGLRAFF. The DNA of the CDR3 is TGCGCCAGCAGCTTGGATGGGTTGCGAGCTTTCTTT.

This rearrangement joins TRBV19 to TRBJ2-1; D remains unclear. Germline V gene data show CDR1 as LNHDA and CDR2 as SQIVND (reference sequence). CDR3 size: 14 residues. Trimming took off 8 bases at V and 3 bases at J, with 14 bases between the two ends. Here the CDR3 reads CASLPRERYNEQFF. CDR3 DNA sequence: TGTGCCAGTCTCCCGAGAGAACGCTACAATGAGCAGTTCTTC.

The V and J genes are TRBV11-2 and TRBJ1-2, with 11 bases aligning to TRBD1. Trimming took 5 bases from V and 7 from J; bases not matched to a gene: 3. CDR3 length: 13 residues. The germline V gene encodes CDR1 SGHAT and CDR2 FQNNGV. This chain's CDR3 is CASSVDRGPGYTF. CDR3 bases: TGTGCCAGCAGCGTGGACAGGGGGCCTGGCTACACCTTC.